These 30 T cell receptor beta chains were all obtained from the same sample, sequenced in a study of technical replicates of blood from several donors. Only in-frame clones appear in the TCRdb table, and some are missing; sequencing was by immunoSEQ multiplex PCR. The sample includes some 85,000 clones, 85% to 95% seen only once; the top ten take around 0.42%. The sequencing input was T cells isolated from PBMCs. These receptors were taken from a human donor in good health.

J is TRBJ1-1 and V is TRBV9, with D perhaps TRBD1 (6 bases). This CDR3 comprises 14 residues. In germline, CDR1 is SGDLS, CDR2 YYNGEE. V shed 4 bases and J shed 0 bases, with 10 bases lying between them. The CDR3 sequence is CASSSQGLNTEAFF. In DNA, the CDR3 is TGTGCCAGCAGCTCACAGGGTCTGAACACTGAAGCTTTCTTT.

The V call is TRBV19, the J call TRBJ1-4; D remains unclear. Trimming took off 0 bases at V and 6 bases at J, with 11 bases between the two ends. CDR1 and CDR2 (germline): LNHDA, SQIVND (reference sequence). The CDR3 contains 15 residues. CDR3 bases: TGTGCCAGTAGTATAGATCCGGACGGGGATGAAAAACTGTTTTTT. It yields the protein CASSIDPDGDEKLFF. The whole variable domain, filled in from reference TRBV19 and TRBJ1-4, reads DGGITQSPKYLFRKEGQNVTLSCEQNLNHDAMYWYRQDPGQGLRLIYYSQIVNDFQKGDIAEGYSVSREKKESFPLTVTSAQKNPTAFYLCASSIDPDGDEKLFFGSGTQLSVL.

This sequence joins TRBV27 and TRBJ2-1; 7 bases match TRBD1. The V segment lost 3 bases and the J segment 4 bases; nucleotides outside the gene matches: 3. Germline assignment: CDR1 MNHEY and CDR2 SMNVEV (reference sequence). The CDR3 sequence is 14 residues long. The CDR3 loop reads CASSLGTVYNEQFF. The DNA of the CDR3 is TGTGCCAGCAGTTTGGGGACAGTATACAATGAGCAGTTCTTC.

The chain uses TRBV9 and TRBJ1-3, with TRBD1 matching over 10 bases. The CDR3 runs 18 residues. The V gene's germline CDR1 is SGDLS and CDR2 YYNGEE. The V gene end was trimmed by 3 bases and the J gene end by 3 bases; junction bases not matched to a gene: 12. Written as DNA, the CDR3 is TGTGCCAGCAGCGCAAGGAAGGGGACAGGGGAGAGTGGAAACACCATATATTTT. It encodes CASSARKGTGESGNTIYF.

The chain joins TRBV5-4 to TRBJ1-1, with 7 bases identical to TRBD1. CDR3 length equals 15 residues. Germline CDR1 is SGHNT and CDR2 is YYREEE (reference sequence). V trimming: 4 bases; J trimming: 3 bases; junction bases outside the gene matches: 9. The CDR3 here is CASSARHQGDTEAFF. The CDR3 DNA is TGTGCCAGCAGCGCGCGACACCAGGGGGACACTGAAGCTTTCTTT.

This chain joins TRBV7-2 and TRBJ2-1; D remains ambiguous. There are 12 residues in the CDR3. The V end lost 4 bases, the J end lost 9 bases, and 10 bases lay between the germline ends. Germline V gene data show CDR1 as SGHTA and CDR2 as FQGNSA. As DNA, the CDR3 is TGTGCCAGCAGCTCATATGGGCTTGAGCAGTTCTTC. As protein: CASSSYGLEQFF.

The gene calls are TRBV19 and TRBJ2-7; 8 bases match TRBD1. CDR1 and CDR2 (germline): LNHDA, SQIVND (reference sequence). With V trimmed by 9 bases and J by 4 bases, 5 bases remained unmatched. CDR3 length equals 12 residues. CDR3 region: CASGTGGYEQYF. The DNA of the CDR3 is TGTGCCAGCGGGACAGGTGGGTACGAGCAGTACTTC.

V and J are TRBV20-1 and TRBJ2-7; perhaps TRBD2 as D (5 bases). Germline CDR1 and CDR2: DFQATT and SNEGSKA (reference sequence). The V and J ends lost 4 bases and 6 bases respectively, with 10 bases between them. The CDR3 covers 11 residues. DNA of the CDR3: TGCAGTGCTAATCCGGGGTTCGAGCAGTACTTC. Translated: CSANPGFEQYF.

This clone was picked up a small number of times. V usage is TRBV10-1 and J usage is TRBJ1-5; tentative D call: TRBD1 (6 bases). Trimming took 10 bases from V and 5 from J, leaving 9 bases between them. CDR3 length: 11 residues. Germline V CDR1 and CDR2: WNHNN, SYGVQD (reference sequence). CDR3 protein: CATRGHQPQHF. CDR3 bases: TGCGCCACCAGGGGCCATCAGCCCCAGCATTTT.

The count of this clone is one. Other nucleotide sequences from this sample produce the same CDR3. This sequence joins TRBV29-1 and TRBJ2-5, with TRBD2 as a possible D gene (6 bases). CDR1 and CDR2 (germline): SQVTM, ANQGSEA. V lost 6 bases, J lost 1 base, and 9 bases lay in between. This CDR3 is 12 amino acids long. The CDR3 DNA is TGCAGCGTGGAGGGTCTCCAAGAGACCCAGTACTTC. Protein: CSVEGLQETQYF.

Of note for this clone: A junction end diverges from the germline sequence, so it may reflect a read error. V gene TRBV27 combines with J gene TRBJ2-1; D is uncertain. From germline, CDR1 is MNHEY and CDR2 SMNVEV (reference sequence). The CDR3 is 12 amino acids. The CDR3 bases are TGTGCCAGCAGTCCCTATCTGACACCTCATGTCTTC. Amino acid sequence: CASSPYLTPHVF.

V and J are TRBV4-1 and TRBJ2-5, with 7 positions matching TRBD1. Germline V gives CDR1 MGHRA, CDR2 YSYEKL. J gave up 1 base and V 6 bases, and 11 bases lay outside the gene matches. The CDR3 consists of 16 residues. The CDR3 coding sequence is TGCGCCAGCAGAGGGGAAGGGACAGAAAGCCAAGAGACCCAGTACTTC. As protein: CASRGEGTESQETQYF.

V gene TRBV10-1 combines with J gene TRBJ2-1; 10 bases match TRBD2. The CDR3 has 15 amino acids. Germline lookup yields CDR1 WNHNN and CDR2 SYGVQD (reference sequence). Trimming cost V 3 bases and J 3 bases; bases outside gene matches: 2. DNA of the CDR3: TGCGCCAGCAGTGACCCTAGCGGGGGCTACAATGAGCAGTTCTTC. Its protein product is CASSDPSGGYNEQFF.

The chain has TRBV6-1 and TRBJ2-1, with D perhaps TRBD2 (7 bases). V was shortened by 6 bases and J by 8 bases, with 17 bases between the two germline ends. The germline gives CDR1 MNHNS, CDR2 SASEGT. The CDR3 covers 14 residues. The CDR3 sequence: CASRARGGADEQFF. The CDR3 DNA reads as TGTGCCAGCAGAGCGCGAGGGGGGGCTGATGAGCAGTTCTTC.

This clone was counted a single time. CDR3: CASSQGLMGNTIYF. The DNA of the CDR3 is TGTGCCAGCAGCCAGGGACTTATGGGAAACACCATATATTTT. This chain links TRBV25-1 with TRBJ1-3; a weak D match, TRBD1 (5 bases). The CDR3 totals 14 residues. Deletions cut 6 bases from V and 4 bases from J, with 13 bases between. CDR1 and CDR2 (germline): MGHDK, SYGVNS.

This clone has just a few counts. The CDR3 DNA reads TGTGCCAGTAGTCAACAGGGGGCAACGGGAGGAGCTTTCTTT. The encoded protein is CASSQQGATGGAFF. The V gene is TRBV19, the J gene TRBJ1-1; 9 bases are a match to TRBD1. Germline V gene sequence: CDR1 LNHDA, CDR2 SQIVND (reference sequence). This CDR3 has 14 amino acids. With V trimmed by 5 bases and J by 10 bases, 11 bases remained unmatched.

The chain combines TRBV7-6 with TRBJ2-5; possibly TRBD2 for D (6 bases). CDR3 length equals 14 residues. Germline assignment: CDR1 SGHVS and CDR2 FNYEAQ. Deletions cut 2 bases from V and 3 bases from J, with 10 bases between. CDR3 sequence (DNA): TGTGCCAGCAGCTTACTACTAGCAGAAGAGACCCAGTACTTC. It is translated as CASSLLLAEETQYF.

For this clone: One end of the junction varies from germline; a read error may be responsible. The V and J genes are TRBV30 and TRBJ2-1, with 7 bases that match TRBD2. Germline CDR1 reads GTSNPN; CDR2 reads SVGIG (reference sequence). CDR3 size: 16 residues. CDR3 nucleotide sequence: TGTGCCTGGAGGTCCAAGCGGGAAAGCTCCTACAATGGGCAGTTCTTC. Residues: CAWRSKRESSYNGQFF.

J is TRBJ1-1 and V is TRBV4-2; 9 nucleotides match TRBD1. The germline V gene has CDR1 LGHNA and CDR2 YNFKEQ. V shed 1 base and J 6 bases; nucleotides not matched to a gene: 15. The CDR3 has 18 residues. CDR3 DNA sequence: TGTGCCAGCAGCCAAGTCGGACAGGGGAAGGGTCCGGCCGCTGAAGCTTTCTTT. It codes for CASSQVGQGKGPAAEAFF.

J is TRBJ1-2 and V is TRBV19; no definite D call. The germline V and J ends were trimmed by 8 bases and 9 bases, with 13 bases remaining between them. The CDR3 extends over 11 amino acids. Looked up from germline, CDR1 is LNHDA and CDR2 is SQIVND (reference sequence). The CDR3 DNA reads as TGTGCCAGTCAGGATAGTGCCAGCTACACCTTC. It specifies CASQDSASYTF.

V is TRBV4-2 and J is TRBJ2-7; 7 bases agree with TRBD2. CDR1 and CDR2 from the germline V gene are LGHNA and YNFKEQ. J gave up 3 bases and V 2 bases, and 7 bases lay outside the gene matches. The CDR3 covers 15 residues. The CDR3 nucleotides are TGTGCCAGCAGCCAACGGGCGGGAGTGGACTACGAGCAGTACTTC. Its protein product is CASSQRAGVDYEQYF.

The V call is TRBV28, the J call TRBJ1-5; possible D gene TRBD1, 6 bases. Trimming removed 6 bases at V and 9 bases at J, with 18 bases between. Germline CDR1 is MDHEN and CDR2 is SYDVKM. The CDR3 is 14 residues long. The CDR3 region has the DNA TGTGCCAGCAGGCCCGGGACACAAATAATGCCCCAGCATTTT. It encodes CASRPGTQIMPQHF.

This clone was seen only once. CDR3 protein: CASSAPGQGASLAYEQYF. CDR3 sequence (DNA): TGTGCCAGCAGCGCGCCGGGACAGGGGGCAAGTCTAGCCTACGAGCAGTACTTC. The V call is TRBV7-2, the J call TRBJ2-7, with 12 bases lining up with TRBD1. The CDR3 runs 18 residues. The germline V gene encodes CDR1 SGHTA and CDR2 FQGNSA. V trimming: 5 bases; J trimming: 2 bases; junction bases outside the gene matches: 13.

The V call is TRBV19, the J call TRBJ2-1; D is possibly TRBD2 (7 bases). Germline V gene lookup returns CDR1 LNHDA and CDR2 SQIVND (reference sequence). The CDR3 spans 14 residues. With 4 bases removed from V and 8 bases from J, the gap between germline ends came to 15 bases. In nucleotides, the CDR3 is TGTGCCAGTAGTAAGGGGGAGGGCCCCTATGAGCAGTTCTTC. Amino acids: CASSKGEGPYEQFF.

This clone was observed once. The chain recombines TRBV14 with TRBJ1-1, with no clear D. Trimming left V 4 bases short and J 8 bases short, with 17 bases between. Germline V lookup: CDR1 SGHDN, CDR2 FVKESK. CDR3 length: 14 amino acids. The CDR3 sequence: CASSPIDRVGEAFF. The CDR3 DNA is TGTGCCAGCAGCCCCATAGACCGCGTCGGGGAAGCTTTCTTT.

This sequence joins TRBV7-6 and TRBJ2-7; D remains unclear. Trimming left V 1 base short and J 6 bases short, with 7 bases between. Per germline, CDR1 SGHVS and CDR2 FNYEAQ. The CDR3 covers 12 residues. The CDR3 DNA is TGTGCCAGCAGCTTAGTGGTCGGCGAGCAGTACTTC. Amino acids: CASSLVVGEQYF.

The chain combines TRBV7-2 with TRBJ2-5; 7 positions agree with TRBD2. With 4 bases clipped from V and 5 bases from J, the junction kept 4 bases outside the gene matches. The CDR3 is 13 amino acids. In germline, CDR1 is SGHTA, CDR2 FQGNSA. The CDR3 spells CASSWTSSETQYF. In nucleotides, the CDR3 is TGTGCCAGCAGCTGGACTAGTTCGGAGACCCAGTACTTC.

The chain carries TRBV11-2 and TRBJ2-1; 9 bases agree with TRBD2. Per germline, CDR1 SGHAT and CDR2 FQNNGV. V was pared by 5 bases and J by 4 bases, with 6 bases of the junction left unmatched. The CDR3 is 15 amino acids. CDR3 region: CASSPSAGGYNEQFF. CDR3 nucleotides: TGTGCCAGCAGCCCCTCAGCGGGAGGTTACAATGAGCAGTTCTTC. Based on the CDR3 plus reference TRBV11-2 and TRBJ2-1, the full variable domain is EAGVAQSPRYKIIEKRQSVAFWCNPISGHATLYWYQQILGQGPKLLIQFQNNGVVDDSQLPKDRFSAERLKGVDSTLKIQPAKLEDSAVYLCASSPSAGGYNEQFFGPGTRLTVL.

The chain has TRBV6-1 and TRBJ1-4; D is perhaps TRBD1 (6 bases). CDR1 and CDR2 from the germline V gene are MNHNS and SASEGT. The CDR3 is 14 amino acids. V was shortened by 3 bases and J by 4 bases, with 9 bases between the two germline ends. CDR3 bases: TGTGCCAGCAGTGAGACAGGAAATAATGAAAAACTGTTTTTT. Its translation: CASSETGNNEKLFF.

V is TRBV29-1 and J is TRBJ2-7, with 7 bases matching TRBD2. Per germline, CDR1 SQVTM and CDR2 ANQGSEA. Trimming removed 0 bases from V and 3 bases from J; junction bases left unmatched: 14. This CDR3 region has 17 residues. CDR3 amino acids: CSVEDQEAGRTDYEQYF. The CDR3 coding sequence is TGCAGCGTTGAAGATCAGGAAGCGGGACGTACCGACTACGAGCAGTACTTC.